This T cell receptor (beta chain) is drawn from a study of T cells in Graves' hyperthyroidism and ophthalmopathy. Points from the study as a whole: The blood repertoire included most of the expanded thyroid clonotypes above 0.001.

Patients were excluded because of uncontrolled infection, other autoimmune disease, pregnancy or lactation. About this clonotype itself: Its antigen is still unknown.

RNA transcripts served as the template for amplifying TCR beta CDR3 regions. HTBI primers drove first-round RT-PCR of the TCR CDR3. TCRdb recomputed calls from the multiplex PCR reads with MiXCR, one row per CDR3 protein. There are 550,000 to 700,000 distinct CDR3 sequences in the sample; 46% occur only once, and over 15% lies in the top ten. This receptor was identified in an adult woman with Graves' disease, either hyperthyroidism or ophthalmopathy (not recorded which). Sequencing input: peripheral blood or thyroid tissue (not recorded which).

CDR3 sequence reads: CASSEYLLAEETQYF. The CDR3 nucleotides read TGTGCCAGCAGTGAATATCTCCTAGCCGAAGAGACCCAGTACTTC. The J gene is TRBJ2-5, the V gene TRBV25-1; D perhaps matches TRBD2 (5 bases). Germline lookup yields CDR1 MGHDK and CDR2 SYGVNS. The CDR3 is made up of 15 amino acids. V shed 0 bases and J shed 3 bases, with 11 bases lying between them.